Shown below are 5 T cell receptor beta chains from a single sample sequenced in a study of T cell clones after liver transplantation. Assay: immunoSEQ multiplex PCR; the TCRdb copy retains only in-frame clones and omits some. Of about 80,000 clones listed, about 84% are singletons. The input for sequencing was CD4+ T cells from blood, taken 45 to 47 months after liver transplant. These receptors all come from a human patient who received a liver transplant. Some T cells may trace back to the graft donor.

CDR3 in DNA: TGTGCCAGTAGTGGGAGCGGGAGCCCCTCCTACGAGCAGTACTTC. Translating gives CASSGSGSPSYEQYF. The V gene is TRBV19, the J gene TRBJ2-7; TRBD2 agrees at 8 bases. Trimming took 5 bases from V and 0 from J; bases not matched to a gene: 6. Germline V CDR1 and CDR2: LNHDA, SQIVND (reference sequence). The CDR3 consists of 15 residues.

This clone was recorded once. The chain has TRBV1 and TRBJ2-7; the D call TRBD2 from the table was never checked on the DNA. TRBV1 corresponds to a pseudogene. This CDR3 spans 14 amino acids. This chain's CDR3 is CTSSPRIAGREQYF. The CDR3 DNA reads as TGCACCAGCAGCCCCCGGATAGCGGGGAGGGAGCAGTACTTC.

The chain joins TRBV5-1 to TRBJ2-7; possible D gene TRBD1, 5 bases. The V end lost 4 bases, the J end lost 6 bases, and 11 bases lay between the germline ends. Looked up from germline, CDR1 is SGHRS and CDR2 is YFSETQ. This CDR3 contains 12 residues. The CDR3 loop is CASSPQGGEQYF. CDR3 nucleotides: TGCGCCAGCAGCCCGCAGGGTGGCGAGCAGTACTTC. Looking up the rest from reference TRBV5-1 and TRBJ2-7 gives the full variable domain: KAGVTQTPRYLIKTRGQQVTLSCSPISGHRSVSWYQQTPGQGLQFLFEYFSETQRNKGNFPGRFSGRQFSNSRSEMNVSTLELGDSALYLCASSPQGGEQYFGPGTRLTVT.

Only a few counts were recorded for this clone. The chain recombines TRBV28 with TRBJ1-2; D ambiguous. Per germline, CDR1 MDHEN and CDR2 SYDVKM. Trimming left V 1 base short and J 7 bases short, with 7 bases between. This CDR3 has 12 amino acids. The CDR3 is CASSLLAGGYTF. The CDR3 DNA reads TGTGCCAGCAGTTTATTGGCGGGTGGCTACACCTTC.

The chain combines TRBV19 with TRBJ2-7; D is unclear. V lost 0 bases and J lost 2, with 11 bases in between. The germline gives CDR1 LNHDA, CDR2 SQIVND (reference sequence). This CDR3 is 15 amino acids long. The CDR3 sequence is CASSIDRSRTYEQYF. The CDR3 region has the DNA TGTGCCAGTAGTATAGACAGGTCAAGAACCTACGAGCAGTACTTC.